This T cell receptor beta chain was captured in a study of shared clonotypes between healthy human individuals. The authors ran the assay at deep level. The table came from immunoSEQ multiplex PCR; TCRdb's copy has only in-frame clones and leaves some out. The sample gives about 480,000 clones, 75% to 80% of which show up once; around 12% is in the top ten. Germline V gives CDR1 SNHLY, CDR2 FYNNEI. CDR3 size: 13 residues. V lost 5 bases and J 4 bases, leaving 6 bases between the germline ends. Sample: PBMCs. This receptor was identified in a woman between 40 and 55 years old in good health. Some clones in this sample may be carry-over from other donors' samples. The chain joins TRBV2 to TRBJ2-6; D uncertain. CDR3 sequence reads: CASSRPGANVLTF. In DNA, the CDR3 is TGTGCCAGCAGTAGACCCGGGGCCAACGTCCTGACTTTC.